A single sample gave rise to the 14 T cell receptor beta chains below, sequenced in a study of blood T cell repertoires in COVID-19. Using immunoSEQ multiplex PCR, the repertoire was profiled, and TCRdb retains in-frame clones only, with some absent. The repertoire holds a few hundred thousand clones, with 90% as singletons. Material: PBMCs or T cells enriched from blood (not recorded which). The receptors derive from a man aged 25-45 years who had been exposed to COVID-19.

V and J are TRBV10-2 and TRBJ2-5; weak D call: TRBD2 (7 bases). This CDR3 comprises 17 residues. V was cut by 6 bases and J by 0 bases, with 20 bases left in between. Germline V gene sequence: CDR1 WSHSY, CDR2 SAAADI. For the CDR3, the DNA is TGCGCCAGCAGCCCTAGGGGGGGGGCCTCGTACCAAGAGACCCAGTACTTC. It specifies CASSPRGGASYQETQYF.

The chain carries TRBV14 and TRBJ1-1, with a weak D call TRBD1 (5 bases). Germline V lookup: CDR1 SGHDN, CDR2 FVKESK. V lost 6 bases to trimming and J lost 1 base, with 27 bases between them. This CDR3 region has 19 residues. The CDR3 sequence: CASSSDSPREGWANTEAFF. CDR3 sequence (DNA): TGTGCCAGCAGTTCAGACAGCCCCAGGGAGGGTTGGGCGAACACTGAAGCTTTCTTT.

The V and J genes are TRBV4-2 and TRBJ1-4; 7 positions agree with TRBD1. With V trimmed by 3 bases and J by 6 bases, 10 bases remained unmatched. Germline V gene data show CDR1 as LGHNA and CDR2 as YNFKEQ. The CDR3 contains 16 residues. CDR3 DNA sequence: TGTGCCAGCAGCCAGGGAGAGGGGGCGAGACATGAAAAACTGTTTTTT. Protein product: CASSQGEGARHEKLFF.

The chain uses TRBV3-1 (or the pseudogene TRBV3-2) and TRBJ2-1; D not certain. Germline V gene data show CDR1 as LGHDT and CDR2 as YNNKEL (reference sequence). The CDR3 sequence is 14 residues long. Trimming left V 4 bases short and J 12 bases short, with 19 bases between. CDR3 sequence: CASSLPPAQYGQFF. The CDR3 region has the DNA TGTGCCAGCAGCCTTCCTCCTGCCCAGTATGGGCAGTTCTTC.

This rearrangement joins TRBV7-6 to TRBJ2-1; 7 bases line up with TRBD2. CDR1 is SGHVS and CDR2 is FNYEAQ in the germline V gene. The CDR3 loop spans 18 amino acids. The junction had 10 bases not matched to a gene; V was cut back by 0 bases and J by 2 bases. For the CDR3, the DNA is TGTGCCAGCAGCTTAGCCCCAATGGGGAGCGGGGCCTACAATGAGCAGTTCTTC. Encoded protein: CASSLAPMGSGAYNEQFF.

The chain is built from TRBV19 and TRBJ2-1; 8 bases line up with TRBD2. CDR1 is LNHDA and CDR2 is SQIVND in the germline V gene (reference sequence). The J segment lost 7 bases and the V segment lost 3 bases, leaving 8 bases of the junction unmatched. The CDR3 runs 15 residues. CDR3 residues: CASSIRAGDQNEQFF. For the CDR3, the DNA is TGTGCCAGTAGTATCAGAGCGGGGGATCAAAATGAGCAGTTCTTC.

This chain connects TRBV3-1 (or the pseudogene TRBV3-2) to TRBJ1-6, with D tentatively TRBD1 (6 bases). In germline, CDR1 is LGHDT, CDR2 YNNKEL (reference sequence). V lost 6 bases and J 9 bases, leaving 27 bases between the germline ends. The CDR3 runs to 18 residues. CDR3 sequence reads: CASSTTPTGRRLGSPLHF. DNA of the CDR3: TGTGCCAGCAGTACAACACCTACAGGGAGACGTTTAGGTTCACCCCTCCACTTT.

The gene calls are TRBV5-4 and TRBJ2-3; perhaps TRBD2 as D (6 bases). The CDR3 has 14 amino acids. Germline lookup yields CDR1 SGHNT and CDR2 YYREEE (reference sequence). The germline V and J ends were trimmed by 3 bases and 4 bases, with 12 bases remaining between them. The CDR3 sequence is CASSSPGLSDTQYF. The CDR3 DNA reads TGTGCCAGCAGCTCGCCGGGACTCTCAGATACGCAGTATTTT.

The chain's CDR3 is CASSPTAVDQPQHF. The CDR3 DNA reads TGTGCCAGCTCACCTACAGCGGTTGATCAGCCCCAGCATTTT. V and J are TRBV18 and TRBJ1-5; unclear D gene. The CDR3 totals 14 residues. CDR1 KGHSH and CDR2 LQKENI come from the germline V gene. Trimming removed 3 bases at V and 5 bases at J, with 11 bases between.

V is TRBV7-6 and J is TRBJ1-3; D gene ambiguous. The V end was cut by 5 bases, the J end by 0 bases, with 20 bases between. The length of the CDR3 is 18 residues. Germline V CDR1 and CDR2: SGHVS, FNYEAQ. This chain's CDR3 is CASSPHMLLPSSGNTIYF. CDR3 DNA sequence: TGTGCCAGCAGCCCACACATGCTCCTTCCCAGCTCTGGAAACACCATATATTTT.

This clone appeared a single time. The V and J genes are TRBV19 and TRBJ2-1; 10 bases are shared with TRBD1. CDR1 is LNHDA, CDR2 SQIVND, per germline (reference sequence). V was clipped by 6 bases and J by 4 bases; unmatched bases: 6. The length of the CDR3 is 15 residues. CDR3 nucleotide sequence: TGTGCCAGTAGCAAAGGGACAGGGGCATACAATGAGCAGTTCTTC. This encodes CASSKGTGAYNEQFF.

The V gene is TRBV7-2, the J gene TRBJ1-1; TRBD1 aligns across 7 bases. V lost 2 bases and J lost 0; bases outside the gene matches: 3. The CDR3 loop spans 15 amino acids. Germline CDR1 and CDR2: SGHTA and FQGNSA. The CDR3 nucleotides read TGTGCCAGCAGCTTAAATACAGGGGTGAACACTGAAGCTTTCTTT. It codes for CASSLNTGVNTEAFF.

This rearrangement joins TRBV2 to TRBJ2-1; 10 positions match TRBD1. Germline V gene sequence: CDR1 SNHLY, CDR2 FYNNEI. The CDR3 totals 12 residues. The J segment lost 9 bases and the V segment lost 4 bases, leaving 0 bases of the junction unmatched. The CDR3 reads CASSGDRGEQFF. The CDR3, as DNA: TGTGCCAGCAGTGGGGACAGGGGTGAGCAGTTCTTC.

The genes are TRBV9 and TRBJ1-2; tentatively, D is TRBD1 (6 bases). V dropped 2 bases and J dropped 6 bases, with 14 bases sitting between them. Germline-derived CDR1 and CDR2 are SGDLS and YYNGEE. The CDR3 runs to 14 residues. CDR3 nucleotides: TGTGCCAGCAGCGTCTCCGGGGAGGGGGATGGCTACACCTTC. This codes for CASSVSGEGDGYTF.